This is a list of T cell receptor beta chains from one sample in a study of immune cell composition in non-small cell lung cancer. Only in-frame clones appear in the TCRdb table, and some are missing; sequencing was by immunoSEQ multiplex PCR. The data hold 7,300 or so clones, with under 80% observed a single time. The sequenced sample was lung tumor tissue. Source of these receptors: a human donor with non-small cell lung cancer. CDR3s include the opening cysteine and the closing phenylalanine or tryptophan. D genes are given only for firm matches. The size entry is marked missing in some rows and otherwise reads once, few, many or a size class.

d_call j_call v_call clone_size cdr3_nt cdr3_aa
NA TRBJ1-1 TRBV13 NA TGTGCCAGCAGCTTCAAGAACACTGAAGCTTTCTTT CASSFKNTEAFF
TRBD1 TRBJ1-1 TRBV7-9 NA TGTGCCAGCAGTATAGGGACAGCTAGCACTGAAGCTTTCTTT CASSIGTASTEAFF
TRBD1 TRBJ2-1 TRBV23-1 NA TGCGCCAGCAGTCAGCAACCCCGGGACAGGTTGGGGTGGAATGAGCAGTTCTTC CASSQQPRDRLGWNEQFF
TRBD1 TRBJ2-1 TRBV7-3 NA TGCGCCAGCAGCTCACAGGGGGCAAACAATGAGCAGTTCTTC CASSSQGANNEQFF
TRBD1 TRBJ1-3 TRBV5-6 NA TGTGCCAGCAGCTTGTGGAGGGGGCCAGGAAACACCATATATTTT CASSLWRGPGNTIYF
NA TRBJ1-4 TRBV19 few TGTGCCAGTAGTATGTTCGGGGATCAAGCAGAAGAAAAACTGTTTTTT CASSMFGDQAEEKLFF
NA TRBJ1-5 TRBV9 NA TGTGCCAGCAGCGTTGGGGGTCCCAATCAGCCCCAGCATTTT CASSVGGPNQPQHF
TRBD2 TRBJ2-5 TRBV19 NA TGTGCCAGTAGTATACCTAGCGGGCGGTTACAAGAGACCCAGTACTTC CASSIPSGRLQETQYF
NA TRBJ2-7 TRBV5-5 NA TGTGCCAGCAGCTTGGGAGGTATCTACGAGCAGTACTTC CASSLGGIYEQYF
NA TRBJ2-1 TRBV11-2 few TGTGCCAGCAGCTTTAGCGAGACGCGGAATGAGCAGTTCTTC CASSFSETRNEQFF
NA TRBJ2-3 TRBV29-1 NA TGCAGCGTGCGGGACCCTGGGAGCACAGATACGCAGTATTTT CSVRDPGSTDTQYF
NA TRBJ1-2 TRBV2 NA TGTGCCAGCAGAGCCCTGACAGCCTATGGCTACACCTTC CASRALTAYGYTF
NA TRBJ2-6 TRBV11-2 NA TGTGCCAGCAGCCCAGCAGGGGCTGGGGCCAACGTCCTGACTTTC CASSPAGAGANVLTF
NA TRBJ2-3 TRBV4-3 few TGCGCCAGCAGCCAAGATTACGCAGCTAGCACAGATACGCAGTATTTT CASSQDYAASTDTQYF
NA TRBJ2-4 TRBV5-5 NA TGTGCCAGCAGCTTAACTTCTAATCGGGACACAGCCAAAAACATTCAGTACTTC CASSLTSNRDTAKNIQYF
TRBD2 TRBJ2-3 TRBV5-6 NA TGTGCCAGCAGCTGGGGGGGGGTAGATACGCAGTATTTT CASSWGGVDTQYF
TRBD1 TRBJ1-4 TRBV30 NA TGTGCCTGGAGTGACCCGGGACAGGGGGCTAGCGATGAAAAACTGTTTTTT CAWSDPGQGASDEKLFF
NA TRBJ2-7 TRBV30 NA TGTGCCTGGAGAAAGGGGTCGGGTGAGCAGTACTTC CAWRKGSGEQYF
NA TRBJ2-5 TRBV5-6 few TGTGCCAGCAGTTTCGGATACCAAGAGACCCAGTACTTC CASSFGYQETQYF
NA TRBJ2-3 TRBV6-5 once TGTGCCAGCAGTTACGGTGGTTTCGCGGATACGCAGTATTTT CASSYGGFADTQYF